This T cell receptor (beta chain) was recovered during a study of cytotoxic CD8 clonotypes in ibrutinib-treated CLL. Study details: Response samples were taken after a median about twelve months of treatment, range 6 to 36.

The CDR3 is 13 residues long. V gave up 0 bases and J gave up 2 bases, with 7 bases separating them. Per the germline V gene, CDR1 is GTSNPN and CDR2 is SVGIG (reference sequence). The authors obtained approximately 2 micrograms of genomic DNA from cryopreserved PBMCs for TCR beta libraries. Broader study findings: Public clonotypes, found uncommonly, either contracted or stayed stable on treatment.

The table lists this clone with a few counts. Antigen: not known. TCRdb keeps only in-frame clones here, not all; method: immunoSEQ multiplex PCR. The data hold about 180,000 clones, with under 85% observed a single time. The gene calls are TRBV30 and TRBJ1-1; no clear D. The TCR originated in a human donor with chronic lymphocytic leukemia. This sample comprised PBMCs, obtained after 24 months of ibrutinib treatment. The CDR3 nucleotides are TGTGCCTGGAGTGTACAGCGAAACACTGAAGCTTTCTTT. Its protein is CAWSVQRNTEAFF.